Listed below are T cell receptor beta chains from one sample, sequenced in a study of blood T cell repertoires in COVID-19. The method was immunoSEQ multiplex PCR; TCRdb's version includes in-frame clones alone and lacks a portion of them. The table lists about 330,000 clones, 80% to 90% of them singletons. Sequencing input: PBMCs or T cells enriched from blood (not recorded which). The receptors derive from a man between 25 and 39 years old who had recovered from COVID-19. Each CDR3 is given with its conserved first and last residue. Each record gives: D gene, J gene, V gene, clone size, CDR3 DNA, CDR3 protein. A D gene is named only where the DNA matches it firmly. Some rows mark clone size as missing; the rest say once, few, many or name a class of expanded clone.

d_gene: NA; j_gene: TRBJ1-5; v_gene: TRBV2; abundance: NA; CDR3nt: TGTGCCAGCAGCGACCGTACCGGGAACCAGCCCCAGCATTTT; CDR3aa: CASSDRTGNQPQHF
d_gene: NA; j_gene: TRBJ2-2; v_gene: TRBV24-1; abundance: NA; CDR3nt: TGTGCCACCGCTAGTGGAAGGGAGCTGTTTTTT; CDR3aa: CATASGRELFF
d_gene: NA; j_gene: TRBJ2-3; v_gene: TRBV2; abundance: NA; CDR3nt: TGTGCCAGCAGTGAAGAACGGGGTACGCAGTATTTT; CDR3aa: CASSEERGTQYF
d_gene: TRBD1; j_gene: TRBJ2-2; v_gene: TRBV10-1; abundance: NA; CDR3nt: TGCGCCAGCAGTGAACAGGACAGGGGGTACACCGGGGAGCTGTTTTTT; CDR3aa: CASSEQDRGYTGELFF
d_gene: TRBD1; j_gene: TRBJ2-5; v_gene: TRBV5-5; abundance: NA; CDR3nt: TGTGCCAGCAGCATAAGGACAGGGGGCTGGGCGGAAGGGACCCAGTACTTC; CDR3aa: CASSIRTGGWAEGTQYF
d_gene: NA; j_gene: TRBJ1-5; v_gene: TRBV15; abundance: few; CDR3nt: TGTGCCACCAGCAGGGGGGCGGCCCAGCCCCAGCATTTT; CDR3aa: CATSRGAAQPQHF
d_gene: NA; j_gene: TRBJ1-5; v_gene: TRBV6-1; abundance: NA; CDR3nt: TGTGCCAGCAGTGAACAGGGTACGGGTCAGCCCCAGCATTTT; CDR3aa: CASSEQGTGQPQHF
d_gene: TRBD2; j_gene: TRBJ2-1; v_gene: TRBV28; abundance: few; CDR3nt: TGTGCCAGCAGTTTAGGTCTAGCGGAGTACAATGAGCAGTTCTTC; CDR3aa: CASSLGLAEYNEQFF
d_gene: TRBD2; j_gene: TRBJ2-1; v_gene: TRBV13; abundance: NA; CDR3nt: TGTGCCAGCAGCCAGTTGGCTAGCGGGGCGGGTGGAAATGAGCAGTTCTTC; CDR3aa: CASSQLASGAGGNEQFF
d_gene: TRBD1; j_gene: TRBJ1-2; v_gene: TRBV7-2; abundance: NA; CDR3nt: TGTGCCAGCAGCTTAGGTGGGACAGGAAGAGGTGGCTACACCTTC; CDR3aa: CASSLGGTGRGGYTF
d_gene: NA; j_gene: TRBJ1-2; v_gene: TRBV2; abundance: once; CDR3nt: TGTGCCAGCAGTGGAAACGGACTACACTTC; CDR3aa: CASSGNGLHF
d_gene: TRBD2; j_gene: TRBJ2-5; v_gene: TRBV7-3; abundance: NA; CDR3nt: TGTGCCAGCAGCTTAGGACTAGCGGGGGGTCGTTTCCAAGAGACCCAGTACTTC; CDR3aa: CASSLGLAGGRFQETQYF